This entry lists 9 T cell receptor beta chains sequenced from one sample in a study of T cells in localized non-small cell lung cancer. Some clones are missing from TCRdb's copy, which holds only in-frame ones; the method was immunoSEQ multiplex PCR. The sample yields over 30,000 clones, 80% to 90% seen once. The sequencing here drew on peripheral blood, taken before any cancer treatment. The origin of the receptors is a woman aged 35 to 70 with stage I lung adenocarcinoma.

In its sample, this clone was seen a few times. The rearrangement uses TRBV21-1 and TRBJ1-1; TRBD1 is the table's D call and was not checked against the DNA. TRBV21-1 is flagged as a pseudogene. CDR3 length equals 13 residues. CDR3 DNA: TGTGCCAGCAGCGCATGGACAGTCGAGGAAGCTTTCTTT. It translates to CASSAWTVEEAFF.

The rearrangement links TRBV30 to TRBJ2-7; D gene uncertain. Trimming took off 1 base at V and 2 bases at J, with 12 bases between the two ends. The CDR3 has 14 amino acids. Germline loops: CDR1 GTSNPN, CDR2 SVGIG (reference sequence). The CDR3 loop reads CAWSGLRGTYEQYF. The CDR3 coding sequence is TGTGCCTGGAGTGGTCTCAGAGGAACCTACGAGCAGTACTTC.

The chain has TRBV2 and TRBJ2-3; the match to TRBD1 covers 7 bases. Germline trimming cut 7 bases from V and 4 bases from J; bases unmatched to any gene: 8. Germline CDR1 reads SNHLY; CDR2 reads FYNNEI. The CDR3 has 14 residues. In nucleotides, the CDR3 is TGTGCCAGCAATCCGGGACAGCCCTCAGATACGCAGTATTTT. Protein: CASNPGQPSDTQYF.

The chain is built from TRBV7-9 and TRBJ2-3; TRBD2 agrees at 8 bases. This CDR3 has 18 amino acids. Germline-derived CDR1 and CDR2 are SEHNR and FQNEAQ (reference sequence). Unmatched junction bases numbered 15, after V lost 5 bases and J lost 2 bases. CDR3 sequence: CASSPKIRLAIPTDTQYF. In DNA, the CDR3 is TGTGCCAGCAGCCCAAAAATTAGACTAGCGATACCCACAGATACGCAGTATTTT.

J is TRBJ2-7 and V is TRBV9, with D maybe TRBD1 (6 bases). V lost 4 bases, J lost 2 bases, and 19 bases lay in between. The germline gives CDR1 SGDLS, CDR2 YYNGEE. The CDR3 length is 16 residues. CDR3 sequence reads: CASSPSRKTGPYEQYF. CDR3 coding DNA: TGTGCCAGCAGCCCCAGTAGGAAGACAGGTCCCTACGAGCAGTACTTC.

The chain uses TRBV5-1 and TRBJ2-2; 10 nucleotides agree with TRBD1. Germline CDR1 SGHRS, CDR2 YFSETQ. The CDR3 has 16 amino acids. The junction had 6 bases not matched to a gene; V was cut back by 3 bases and J by 4 bases. This chain's CDR3 is CASSWGQGLGTGELFF. The CDR3 DNA reads as TGCGCCAGCAGCTGGGGACAGGGGTTAGGCACCGGGGAGCTGTTTTTT. The full variable domain, completed using reference TRBV5-1 and TRBJ2-2, is KAGVTQTPRYLIKTRGQQVTLSCSPISGHRSVSWYQQTPGQGLQFLFEYFSETQRNKGNFPGRFSGRQFSNSRSEMNVSTLELGDSALYLCASSWGQGLGTGELFFGEGSRLTVL.

The gene calls are TRBV19 and TRBJ2-2; 9 nucleotides line up with TRBD1. The germline gives CDR1 LNHDA, CDR2 SQIVND (reference sequence). This CDR3 spans 14 amino acids. The CDR3 region has the DNA TGTGCTACAGAGCGGGACAGGGTTACCGGGGAGCTGTTTTTT. Amino acid sequence: CATERDRVTGELFF.

The chain has TRBV27 and TRBJ2-1; TRBD2 aligns across 7 bases. V was pared by 3 bases and J by 8 bases, with 7 bases of the junction left unmatched. Germline V gene data show CDR1 as MNHEY and CDR2 as SMNVEV (reference sequence). This CDR3 comprises 14 residues. As DNA, the CDR3 is TGTGCCAGCAGTTTCGGCGGGAGAGGTGATGAGCAGTTCTTC. Translating it yields CASSFGGRGDEQFF.

The chain uses TRBV7-9 and TRBJ1-2; TRBD1 is a possible D gene (6 bases). The CDR3 totals 15 residues. Trimming pared 3 bases from V and 4 bases from J, leaving 15 bases between. The germline V gene encodes CDR1 SEHNR and CDR2 FQNEAQ (reference sequence). CDR3 nucleotide sequence: TGTGCCAGCAGCTTTAGGGGGGGTTCGATCTATGGCTACACCTTC. This sequence encodes CASSFRGGSIYGYTF.